This TCR beta chain was documented in a study of blood T cell repertoires in COVID-19. Study-level background: From the United States, Italy and Spain came samples of acute and convalescent COVID-19. The cDNA or gDNA used as material had been derived from T cells, B-cell-depleted T cells, or PBMCs.

Per the original data handling: Amplification of reference gene primers provided the estimated nucleated cell counts. This table comes from immunoSEQ multiplex PCR, and its TCRdb copy is limited to in-frame clones, with some not included. The V and J calls and the clone size are those of that table, but D and trimming were determined from the DNA. The sample shows 9,000 to 10,000 clones, 70% to 80% of them seen only once. After removal of 6 bases from V and 4 bases from J, the junction contained 12 bases not matched to a gene. Per the germline V gene, CDR1 is SGHTA and CDR2 is FQGNSA. This CDR3 is built from 18 residues.

The chain is built from TRBV7-2 and TRBJ2-7, with TRBD2 identical over 16 bases. The sequence derives from a human donor in a cohort sampled during active COVID-19. Sequenced sample: peripheral blood. DNA for the CDR3: TGTGCCAGCAGGACCGGGACTAGCGGGGGGGCCTTGGGATACGAGCAGTACTTC. This gives the protein CASRTGTSGGALGYEQYF.